This note documents a single T cell receptor (beta chain) sequence. Its antigen is as yet unknown. These data are taken from a study of beta chain features in type 1 diabetes. As for the study in general: Taken together, all samples contributed around 100 million examined sorted cells. Study-wide points: In type 1 diabetes patients, VDJ junctions had fewer insertions; deletions at these junctions were more frequent. When Type 1 diabetes patients were examined, their TCRB CDR3s proved moderately but significantly shorter in all four CD4+ subsets. It was among patients, rather than healthy donors, that naive, central memory and Treg TCRB repertoires appeared more similar.

CDR1 is KGHSH, CDR2 LQKENI, per germline. The length of the CDR3 is 16 residues. Germline trimming cut 2 bases from V and 5 bases from J; bases unmatched to any gene: 6. Expressed TCRB transcripts were sequenced because the isolated RNA had all been reverse transcribed beforehand. For naive, central memory and regulatory T cell samples, reads averaged about 3.5 million. Repertoires were generated with immunoSEQ multiplex PCR, while TCRdb's copy carries only in-frame clones and drops some. The sample carries 60,000 or so clones, around 53% recorded once. Source material: Tregs from blood. This clonotype was obtained from a woman in her forties with type 1 diabetes. The chain carries TRBV18 and TRBJ2-2, with 9 bases matching TRBD2. The CDR3 loop is CASSPYSGSTTGELFF. Written as DNA, the CDR3 is TGTGCCAGCTCACCATATAGCGGGAGTACGACCGGGGAGCTGTTTTTT.